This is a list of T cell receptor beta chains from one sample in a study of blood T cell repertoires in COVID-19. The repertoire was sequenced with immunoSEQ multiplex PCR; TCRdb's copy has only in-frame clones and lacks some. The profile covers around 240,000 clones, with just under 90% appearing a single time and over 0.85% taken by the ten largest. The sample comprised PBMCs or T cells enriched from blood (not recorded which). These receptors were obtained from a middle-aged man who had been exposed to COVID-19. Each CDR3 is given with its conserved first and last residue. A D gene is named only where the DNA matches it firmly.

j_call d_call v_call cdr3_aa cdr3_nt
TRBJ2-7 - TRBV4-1 CASSQGRGDVRYEQYF TGCGCCAGCAGCCAAGGGAGGGGCGACGTCCGCTACGAGCAGTACTTC
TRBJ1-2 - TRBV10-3 CASLRALTNYGYTF TGTGCCAGCCTGCGGGCCTTGACTAACTATGGCTACACCTTC
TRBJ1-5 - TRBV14 CASSRTGRNQPQHF TGTGCCAGCAGCCGTACAGGCCGCAATCAGCCCCAGCATTTT
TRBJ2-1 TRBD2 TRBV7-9 CASSPLAGGSNEQFF TGTGCCAGCAGCCCTCTAGCGGGAGGGAGCAATGAGCAGTTCTTC
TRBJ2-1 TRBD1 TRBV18 CASSPGQGWSRSYNEQFF TGTGCCAGCTCACCGGGACAGGGGTGGTCCCGCTCCTACAATGAGCAGTTCTTC
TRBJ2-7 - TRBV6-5 CASSYGGATGKEQYF TGTGCCAGCAGTTATGGGGGGGCGACGGGAAAAGAGCAGTACTTC
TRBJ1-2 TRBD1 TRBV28 CASRGTGGIVGGYTF TGTGCCAGCAGAGGGACAGGGGGTATCGTGGGCGGCTACACCTTC
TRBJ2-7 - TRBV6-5 CASSYYYGGQSYEQYF TGTGCCAGCAGTTATTATTACGGGGGGCAATCCTACGAGCAGTACTTC
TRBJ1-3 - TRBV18 CASSPPGRGSGNTIYF TGTGCCAGCTCACCACCCGGCCGGGGGTCAGGAAACACCATATATTTT
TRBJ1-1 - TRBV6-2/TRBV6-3 CASSLLDRLNTEAFF TGTGCCAGCAGCCTTCTAGACAGGTTGAACACTGAAGCTTTCTTT
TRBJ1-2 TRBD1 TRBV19 CASSIRGVCGYTF TGTGCCAGTAGTATCAGGGGGGTGTGCGGCTACACCTTC
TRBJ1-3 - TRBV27 CASSSGTLGGNTIYF TGTGCCAGCAGTTCAGGGACTCTCGGGGGAAACACCATATATTTT
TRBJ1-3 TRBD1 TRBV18 CASSPGTGYAGNTIYF TGTGCCAGCTCACCCGGGACAGGCTACGCTGGAAACACCATATATTTT
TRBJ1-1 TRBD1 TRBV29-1 CSVTPDRENTEAFF TGCAGCGTCACCCCGGACAGGGAGAACACTGAAGCTTTCTTT
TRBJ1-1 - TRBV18 CASSPLSGGLYTEAFF TGTGCCAGCTCACCCCTCTCCGGGGGGCTCTATACTGAAGCTTTCTTT
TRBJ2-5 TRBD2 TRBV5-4 CASSLNAGGGETQYF TGTGCCAGCAGCCTGAATGCGGGAGGGGGGGAGACCCAGTACTTC
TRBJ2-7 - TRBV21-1 CASSKIETTYEQYF TGTGCCAGCAGCAAAATAGAGACAACCTACGAGCAGTACTTC
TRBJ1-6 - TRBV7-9 CASSLAYDRSSYNSPLHF TGTGCCAGCAGCTTAGCCTACGACAGGAGCTCCTATAATTCACCCCTCCACTTT
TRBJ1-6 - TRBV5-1 CASGPGGVNSPLHF TGCGCCAGCGGGCCAGGCGGGGTTAATTCACCCCTCCACTTT